The present T cell receptor beta chain was sequenced within a study of T cell repertoires in cytomegalovirus infection. Turning to the study itself: Indications of both CMV infection and matching HLA type were provided by public TCR beta signatures. Findings and limits, study-wide: CMV carriers having the relevant HLA were flagged by cumulative public TCR beta family frequency. Across the ex vivo response, the dominant clonotypes were HLA-C-restricted CMV-specific TCR beta clonotypes.

TCRdb passed the reads through MiXCR, listing each CDR3 protein once. The sample has about 140,000 distinct CDR3 sequences; under 8.5% are singletons. This clonotype was found many times. What it binds is unknown. This CDR3 has 14 amino acids. Germline V gene lookup returns CDR1 SGHTA and CDR2 FQGNSA. Trimming stripped 2 bases from V and 4 bases from J, with 12 bases between. Source material: PBMCs. This chain links TRBV7-2 with TRBJ2-7, with a possible D match to TRBD2 (7 bases). The TCR originated in a human donor in good health (CMV status not recorded). Some clones in this sample may be carry-over from other donors' samples. The DNA for the CDR3 is TGTGCCAGCAGCTTAAACGGGGGGCCTTACGAGCAGTACTTC. It is translated as CASSLNGGPYEQYF. Based on the CDR3 plus reference TRBV7-2 and TRBJ2-7, the full variable domain is GAGVSQSPSNKVTEKGKDVELRCDPISGHTALYWYRQSLGQGLEFLIYFQGNSAPDKSGLPSDRFSAERTGGSVSTLTIQRTQQEDSAVYLCASSLNGGPYEQYFGPGTRLTVT.